The next 27 T cell receptor beta chains were all read from a single sample in a study of post-analysis software for immune sequencing data. Their target antigens are unknown. Presence of unique molecular identifiers characterized the TCR beta cDNA libraries. TCRdb itself ran the PCR reads through MiXCR, one entry per CDR3 protein. The profile shows roughly 540,000 distinct CDR3 sequences, around 31% of them singletons. Study-wide findings and caveats: Five TRBV segments occurring more often in patients than controls included TRBV5-6, TRBV5-1 and TRBV20-1.

Sequences were obtained from blood. The receptors shown here come from a girl aged 2-17 years with multiple sclerosis.

The V and J genes are TRBV20-1 and TRBJ2-7, with D unresolved. The J call may not be correct, given that the DNA end is closer to TRBJ2-5. The CDR3 runs 14 residues. Per the germline V gene, CDR1 is DFQATT and CDR2 is SNEGSKA (reference sequence). The CDR3 nucleotides are TGCAGTGCTAGAGATCCCTATTGGCTAGAGACCCAGTACTTC. Its protein is CSARDPYWLETQYF.

This clonotype occurred many times. This chain links TRBV5-1 with TRBJ2-6, with 15 bases fitting TRBD2. V shed 1 base, J shed 4 bases, and the junction held 6 bases outside the gene matches. The germline V gene has CDR1 SGHRS and CDR2 YFSETQ. This CDR3 contains 19 residues. In DNA form, the CDR3 reads TGCGCCAGCAGCTTGAGCAGGACTAGCGGGGGGGCCGGGGCCAACGTCCTGACTTTC. This gives the protein CASSLSRTSGGAGANVLTF. Variable domain in full (rest from reference TRBV5-1 and TRBJ2-6): KAGVTQTPRYLIKTRGQQVTLSCSPISGHRSVSWYQQTPGQGLQFLFEYFSETQRNKGNFPGRFSGRQFSNSRSEMNVSTLELGDSALYLCASSLSRTSGGAGANVLTFGAGSRLTVL.

The chain recombines TRBV28 with TRBJ2-5; 8 bases are shared with TRBD2. With 5 bases clipped from V and 1 base from J, the junction kept 12 bases outside the gene matches. Germline V gives CDR1 MDHEN, CDR2 SYDVKM. The length of the CDR3 is 17 residues. The CDR3 is CASSTGPAGGGQETQYF. The CDR3 region has the DNA TGTGCCAGCAGTACAGGGCCCGCCGGGGGGGGCCAAGAGACCCAGTACTTC.

This chain links TRBV24-1 with TRBJ2-5; tentative D call: TRBD1 (5 bases). This CDR3 contains 17 residues. The germline gives CDR1 KGHDR, CDR2 SFDVKD. Trimming took off 4 bases at V and 4 bases at J, with 21 bases between the two ends. In nucleotides, the CDR3 is TGTGCCACCAGTGAGCTACGGTGGGGCGGTTCGGGAGAGACCCAGTACTTC. The encoded protein is CATSELRWGGSGETQYF.

V is TRBV5-1 and J is TRBJ2-1, with 11 positions matching TRBD2. This CDR3 spans 16 amino acids. After removal of 0 bases from V and 13 bases from J, the junction contained 12 bases not matched to a gene. Per germline, CDR1 SGHRS and CDR2 YFSETQ. CDR3 DNA: TGCGCCAGCAGCTTGGCTAGCGGGGGGATCCGGGAGACCCAGTTCTTC. This encodes CASSLASGGIRETQFF.

This clonotype appeared a few times. The chain has TRBV24-1 and TRBJ1-2; D unclear. Trimming pared 3 bases from V and 3 bases from J, leaving 7 bases between. The CDR3 runs 13 residues. Germline V gene lookup returns CDR1 KGHDR and CDR2 SFDVKD. CDR3 nucleotide sequence: TGTGCCACCAGTGATACGGTGGACTATGGCTACACCTTC. Its protein is CATSDTVDYGYTF.

The rearrangement links TRBV19 to TRBJ2-7; D is possibly TRBD1 or TRBD2 (6 bases each). This CDR3 spans 14 amino acids. Trimming cost V 3 bases and J 3 bases, with 12 bases left between them. Germline V lookup: CDR1 LNHDA, CDR2 SQIVND (reference sequence). This CDR3 is CASSMGGRGYEQYF. CDR3 nucleotides: TGTGCCAGTAGTATGGGGGGCCGGGGCTACGAGCAGTACTTC. Looking up the rest from reference TRBV19 and TRBJ2-7 gives the full variable domain: DGGITQSPKYLFRKEGQNVTLSCEQNLNHDAMYWYRQDPGQGLRLIYYSQIVNDFQKGDIAEGYSVSREKKESFPLTVTSAQKNPTAFYLCASSMGGRGYEQYFGPGTRLTVT.

The chain carries TRBV5-1 and TRBJ1-1; 8 nucleotides align to TRBD1. V trimming: 3 bases; J trimming: 4 bases; junction bases outside the gene matches: 14. CDR3 size: 17 residues. CDR1 and CDR2 from the germline V gene are SGHRS and YFSETQ. CDR3 sequence reads: CASSYRTTGGWGTEAFF. In DNA form, the CDR3 reads TGCGCCAGCAGCTACAGAACTACAGGGGGTTGGGGCACTGAAGCTTTCTTT.

This clonotype came up many times. The chain combines TRBV7-9 with TRBJ1-5; D remains unclear. V was shortened by 1 base and J by 4 bases, with 8 bases between the two germline ends. The CDR3 is made up of 14 amino acids. Germline V lookup: CDR1 SEHNR, CDR2 FQNEAQ (reference sequence). The CDR3 sequence: CASSLEGPNQPQHF. The CDR3 DNA is TGTGCCAGCAGCTTAGAAGGCCCTAATCAGCCCCAGCATTTT.

This clonotype has only a few counts. The V call is TRBV15, the J call TRBJ2-3; D gene ambiguous. The germline gives CDR1 LNHNV, CDR2 YYDKDF (reference sequence). The CDR3 has 16 amino acids. V was trimmed by 0 bases and J by 2 bases, leaving 12 bases between them. In DNA, the CDR3 is TGTGCCACCAGCAGAGATAGAGGTTGGAACACAGATACGCAGTATTTT. Translating gives CATSRDRGWNTDTQYF.

This clonotype was picked up one time. The chain links TRBV6-1 to TRBJ1-2, with TRBD1 matching 9 bases. V lost 10 bases and J lost 7; bases outside the gene matches: 7. The CDR3 covers 12 residues. Germline CDR1 MNHNS, CDR2 SASEGT. CDR3 nucleotide sequence: TGTGCCACAGTTTGGGACAGGGCTGGCTACACCTTC. Amino acid sequence: CATVWDRAGYTF.

This clonotype has at least ten counts. The chain joins TRBV12-3 or TRBV12-4 to TRBJ1-5, with unresolved D. CDR3 length: 14 amino acids. The V gene lost 5 bases and the J gene lost 2 bases, with 10 bases spanning the gap. CDR3 residues: CASSKRDGNQPQHF. DNA of the CDR3: TGTGCCAGCAGTAAGCGTGACGGCAATCAGCCCCAGCATTTT.

The rearrangement joins TRBV6-6 to TRBJ1-1; D not resolved. CDR3 length equals 11 residues. Trimming took 5 bases from V and 10 from J, leaving 11 bases between them. Looked up from germline, CDR1 is MNHNY and CDR2 is SVGAGI (reference sequence). For the CDR3, the DNA is TGTGCCAGCAGTGGCCCTAAGGGAGCTTTCTTT. It translates to CASSGPKGAFF.

The chain combines TRBV5-1 with TRBJ1-1, with D possibly being TRBD1 (6 bases). Trimming shortened V by 3 bases and J by 1 base, and 13 bases separated the two germline ends. Germline V gene sequence: CDR1 SGHRS, CDR2 YFSETQ. The CDR3 consists of 15 residues. The CDR3 DNA sequence: TGCGCCAGCAGCTGGCCAGGACAGCGGAACACTGAAGCTTTCTTT. Translation gives CASSWPGQRNTEAFF.

In its sample, this clonotype was seen a few times. This chain links TRBV3-1 with TRBJ2-5; TRBD2 aligns across 8 bases. The germline CDR1 and CDR2 sequences are LGHDT and YNNKEL (reference sequence). Unmatched junction bases numbered 5, after V lost 3 bases and J lost 2 bases. The CDR3 is made up of 15 amino acids. The CDR3 coding sequence is TGTGCCAGCAGCCAGCGGGGGGCGGGACAAGAGACCCAGTACTTC. Its translation: CASSQRGAGQETQYF.

In this sample, this clonotype turned up a few times. The chain links TRBV3-1 to TRBJ2-3; unclear D gene. The CDR3 is made up of 12 amino acids. Germline V gene data show CDR1 as LGHDT and CDR2 as YNNKEL (reference sequence). V was clipped by 0 bases and J by 7 bases, with 5 bases between them. The CDR3 DNA reads TGTGCCAGCAGCCAAGATTTGAATACGCAGTATTTT. It encodes CASSQDLNTQYF.

J is TRBJ2-3 and V is TRBV15; D is uncertain. CDR3 length: 14 amino acids. The V end was cut by 0 bases, the J end by 4 bases, with 8 bases between. CDR1 and CDR2 from the germline V gene are LNHNV and YYDKDF (reference sequence). CDR3 coding DNA: TGTGCCACCAGCAGAGATCGTGTCCCAGATACGCAGTATTTT. This gives the protein CATSRDRVPDTQYF.

The chain recombines TRBV11-2 with TRBJ2-3, with D possibly TRBD2 on 6 matching bases. This CDR3 region has 15 residues. Germline V gene sequence: CDR1 SGHAT, CDR2 FQNNGV. V lost 7 bases and J lost 2, with 16 bases in between. The CDR3 DNA sequence: TGTGCCAGCACCCGGGGGTGGGAGAACACAGATACGCAGTATTTT. Translation gives CASTRGWENTDTQYF.

This clonotype was observed a few times. The chain joins TRBV6-6 to TRBJ2-1; D is tentatively TRBD1 or TRBD2 (6 bases each). Germline lookup yields CDR1 MNHNY and CDR2 SVGAGI (reference sequence). The V and J ends lost 10 bases and 3 bases respectively, with 16 bases between them. This CDR3 has 14 residues. This CDR3 reads CATTGAGIYNEQFF. CDR3 in DNA: TGTGCCACCACGGGGGCAGGCATCTACAATGAGCAGTTCTTC.

CDR3 loop: CASSHSGLAGGGETQYF. DNA for the CDR3: TGTGCCAGCAGCCATAGCGGGCTAGCGGGGGGGGGAGAGACCCAGTACTTC. This chain joins TRBV7-2 and TRBJ2-5, with 12 nucleotides matching TRBD2. The germline gives CDR1 SGHTA, CDR2 FQGNSA. The CDR3 has 17 residues. V lost 5 bases and J lost 4; bases outside the gene matches: 11.

This chain uses TRBV20-1 with TRBJ1-2; D gene unclear. This CDR3 contains 15 residues. Germline CDR1 and CDR2: DFQATT and SNEGSKA (reference sequence). V lost 2 bases and J 6 bases, leaving 19 bases between the germline ends. The CDR3 DNA reads as TGCAGTGCTAGAAGGCACCGGGCCCATATTGATGGCTACACCTTC. Amino acids: CSARRHRAHIDGYTF.

This clonotype has just a few counts. The chain employs TRBV28 and TRBJ2-7; TRBD1 or TRBD2 may be the D gene (5 bases each). The CDR3 loop spans 13 amino acids. Germline CDR1 and CDR2: MDHEN and SYDVKM. V lost 5 bases to trimming and J lost 4 bases, with 12 bases between them. CDR3 in amino acids: CASSGTDLYEQYF. The CDR3 DNA follows: TGTGCCAGCAGTGGGACGGACTTATACGAGCAGTACTTC.

V usage is TRBV13 and J usage is TRBJ1-2, with a weak D call TRBD1 (6 bases). The V and J ends lost 6 bases and 4 bases respectively, with 15 bases between them. Germline-derived CDR1 and CDR2 are PRHDT and FYEKMQ (reference sequence). The CDR3 is made up of 14 amino acids. The CDR3 coding sequence is TGTGCCAGCAGATCCAGGACAGAGACCTATGGCTACACCTTC. Translated: CASRSRTETYGYTF.

CDR3 DNA: TGTGCCAGCAGCTTAGTAGCGGGGGGCATAACAGATACGCAGTATTTT. Translating it yields CASSLVAGGITDTQYF. The chain is built from TRBV13 and TRBJ2-3; 10 positions match TRBD2. The germline V gene encodes CDR1 PRHDT and CDR2 FYEKMQ (reference sequence). J was trimmed by 3 bases and V by 1 base; bases with no gene match: 4. The CDR3 totals 16 residues. Filled out from reference TRBV13 and TRBJ2-3, the complete variable domain reads AAGVIQSPRHLIKEKRETATLKCYPIPRHDTVYWYQQGPGQDPQFLISFYEKMQSDKGSIPDRFSAQQFSDYHSELNMSSLELGDSALYFCASSLVAGGITDTQYFGPGTRLTVL.

This clonotype has a handful of counts. The V gene is TRBV27, the J gene TRBJ2-1; D is undetermined. The ends were cut back, 6 bases at V and 4 bases at J, with 31 bases in the middle. This CDR3 spans 20 amino acids. Germline CDR1 and CDR2: MNHEY and SMNVEV (reference sequence). CDR3 in DNA: TGTGCCAGCAGCCCCGATTATGTGAACCACCGTAGGGAAGGATACAATGAGCAGTTCTTC. Translated, it gives CASSPDYVNHRREGYNEQFF.

This clonotype has just a few counts. CDR3 nucleotides: TGTGCCAGCAGCCTACGGACAGGGGACTACGAGCAGTACTTC. Translated, it gives CASSLRTGDYEQYF. V is TRBV11-3 and J is TRBJ2-7, with 9 bases aligning to TRBD1. V lost 5 bases, J lost 3 bases, and 5 bases stayed unmatched. This CDR3 has 14 residues. CDR1 and CDR2 from the germline V gene are SGHNT and YENEEA.

The rearrangement links TRBV5-1 to TRBJ2-4; D call uncertain. Germline CDR1 reads SGHRS; CDR2 reads YFSETQ. V was cut by 7 bases and J by 1 base, with 15 bases left in between. The CDR3 is 15 amino acids. The CDR3 DNA is TGCGCCAGCTGTGAGGCAGACTGGGCCAAAAACATTCAGTACTTC. It encodes CASCEADWAKNIQYF.